The clone carrying this T cell receptor (beta chain) appeared a few times. The antigen is undetermined. V lost 0 bases to trimming and J lost 5 bases; unmatched junction nucleotides: 6. Germline loops: CDR1 SGDLS, CDR2 YYNGEE. The CDR3 totals 16 residues. Patients were adults with ileal or ileocolonic Crohn's disease needing resection. TCRdb keeps only in-frame clones here, not all; method: immunoSEQ multiplex PCR. The sample lists about 5,600 clones; 83% were seen once. The sample comes from a study of T cell repertoires in ileal Crohn's disease. Turning to the study itself: All patients had surgery for stricturing (approximately 60%) or penetrating (approximately 39%) disease.

Study conclusions and caveats: Sorted CD8 T cells held more high-frequency clones than CD4.

The sequenced sample consisted of ileal tissue. This sequence was found in an adult with Crohn's disease. V usage is TRBV9 and J usage is TRBJ2-1, with 9 bases identical to TRBD2. The CDR3 loop is CASSVATAGGDNEQFF. CDR3 DNA sequence: TGTGCCAGCAGCGTAGCCACTGCGGGAGGGGACAATGAGCAGTTCTTC.